One sample yielded the 21 T cell receptor beta chains listed below, sequenced in a study of OX40 agonist ivuxolimab in advanced cancers. The data were produced by immunoSEQ multiplex PCR, yet TCRdb's version contains in-frame clones alone and is incomplete. The sample gives over 25,000 clones, 84% of which show up once; 20% to 25% is in the top ten. The material sequenced was CD4+ or CD8+ T cells sorted from blood, taken in a trial of the OX40 agonist ivuxolimab. These receptors all stem from an adult with an advanced solid tumor such as melanoma, head and neck, liver or kidney cancer.

The chain carries TRBV15 and TRBJ1-1; unclear D gene. V was shortened by 5 bases and J by 7 bases, with 11 bases between the two germline ends. The CDR3 has 12 amino acids. In germline, CDR1 is LNHNV, CDR2 YYDKDF (reference sequence). CDR3 bases: TGTGCCACCAGCGGCCACCGTGGTGAAGCTTTCTTT. Translation: CATSGHRGEAFF.

The chain is built from TRBV5-6 and TRBJ2-5, with D possibly being TRBD2 (6 bases). The J call may be wrong; the DNA end is better matched by TRBJ2-7. This CDR3 is 15 amino acids long. Germline lookup yields CDR1 SGHDT and CDR2 YYEEEE. The DNA of the CDR3 is TGTGCCAGCAGCTTTCGGACGACTAGCTCCTACGAGCAGTACTTC. Translated, it gives CASSFRTTSSYEQYF.

This chain links TRBV29-1 with TRBJ2-1; 10 nucleotides match TRBD2. Germline loops: CDR1 SQVTM, CDR2 ANQGSEA. The V and J ends lost 2 bases and 3 bases, in that order; junction bases with no gene match: 7. The CDR3 extends over 16 amino acids. This CDR3 is CSVEPPGTSDYNEQFF. The CDR3 region has the DNA TGCAGCGTTGAACCCCCCGGGACTAGCGACTACAATGAGCAGTTCTTC.

This chain's CDR3 is CASSFLSPTYEQYF. The CDR3 DNA reads as TGCGCCAGCAGCTTTCTTTCGCCTACCTACGAGCAGTACTTC. This chain joins TRBV5-1 and TRBJ2-7; unclear D gene. CDR1 and CDR2 (germline): SGHRS, YFSETQ. V was clipped by 2 bases and J by 2 bases, with 11 bases between them. The CDR3 covers 14 residues.

This chain links TRBV7-8 with TRBJ1-4; possible D gene TRBD1, 5 bases. CDR3 length equals 14 residues. Between the trimmed V and J ends, which lost 5 bases and 6 bases, there was a span of 13 bases. Germline assignment: CDR1 SGHVS and CDR2 FQNEAQ. The CDR3: CASSPRVAYEKLFF. CDR3 in DNA: TGTGCCAGCAGCCCCAGGGTCGCCTATGAAAAACTGTTTTTT.

The J gene is TRBJ2-4, the V gene TRBV4-1; possibly TRBD2 for D (5 bases). Germline V gene lookup returns CDR1 MGHRA and CDR2 YSYEKL. With 0 bases removed from V and 0 bases from J, the gap between germline ends came to 15 bases. This CDR3 region has 18 residues. This chain's CDR3 is CASSQEGSAGGAKNIQYF. For the CDR3, the DNA is TGCGCCAGCAGCCAAGAAGGATCGGCAGGAGGAGCCAAAAACATTCAGTACTTC.

The chain links TRBV28 to TRBJ2-7; either TRBD1 or TRBD2 may fit D (5 bases each). V was clipped by 3 bases and J by 4 bases, with 16 bases between them. The germline V gene has CDR1 MDHEN and CDR2 SYDVKM. CDR3 size: 15 residues. The CDR3 protein is CASSLYRDGSYEQYF. DNA of the CDR3: TGTGCCAGCAGTTTGTACCGGGACGGTTCATACGAGCAGTACTTC.

V usage is TRBV4-3 and J usage is TRBJ1-2; tentatively, D is TRBD1 (5 bases). Germline loops: CDR1 LGHNA, CDR2 YSLEER. The CDR3 is 15 residues long. V was shortened by 5 bases and J by 4 bases, with 17 bases between the two germline ends. This chain's CDR3 is CASSFEREGVYGYTF. In nucleotides, the CDR3 is TGCGCCAGCAGCTTTGAACGGGAAGGGGTCTATGGCTACACCTTC.

This chain joins TRBV5-1 and TRBJ1-1, with 8 positions matching TRBD1. After removal of 4 bases from V and 0 bases from J, the junction contained 5 bases not matched to a gene. The CDR3 sequence is 15 residues long. Germline V gene data show CDR1 as SGHRS and CDR2 as YFSETQ. CDR3 protein: CASSPRQGLNTEAFF. In DNA, the CDR3 is TGCGCCAGCAGCCCTCGACAGGGGCTGAACACTGAAGCTTTCTTT.

For the CDR3, the DNA is TGTGCCAGCAGTTACGACGGAGAATATAGCAATCAGCCCCAGCATTTT. Encoded protein: CASSYDGEYSNQPQHF. This sequence joins TRBV2 and TRBJ1-5, with unresolved D. Germline V gene data show CDR1 as SNHLY and CDR2 as FYNNEI. This CDR3 spans 16 amino acids. The V and J ends lost 5 bases and 0 bases respectively, with 14 bases between them.

The chain combines TRBV4-1 with TRBJ2-3; perhaps TRBD2 as D (6 bases). The CDR3 length is 17 residues. Trimming stripped 2 bases from V and 6 bases from J, with 21 bases between. Germline V gives CDR1 MGHRA, CDR2 YSYEKL. The chain's CDR3 is CASSQRAGASATDTQYF. The CDR3 DNA sequence: TGCGCCAGCAGCCAAAGAGCGGGTGCTAGCGCAACGGATACGCAGTATTTT.

This clone was seen only once. This chain links TRBV21-1 with TRBJ2-7; TRBD2 is the table's D call, not checked against the DNA. TRBV21-1 is tagged as a pseudogene. The CDR3 consists of 13 residues. The CDR3 protein is CASSKEGSYEQYF. The CDR3 nucleotides read TGTGCCAGCAGCAAGGAGGGCTCCTACGAGCAGTACTTC.

The chain couples TRBV4-2 to TRBJ1-2; 7 positions agree with TRBD1. The trim removed 4 bases at V and 4 bases at J, leaving 9 bases unmatched. The CDR3 length is 15 residues. CDR1 and CDR2 from the germline V gene are LGHNA and YNFKEQ. The CDR3 protein is CASSPDRTNLYGYTF. The CDR3 DNA reads TGTGCCAGCAGCCCGGACAGGACAAATCTCTATGGCTACACCTTC.

The chain is built from TRBV6-5 and TRBJ2-2; D is unresolved. Germline V gene data show CDR1 as MNHEY and CDR2 as SVGAGI. This CDR3 spans 15 amino acids. V lost 6 bases, J lost 1 base, and 12 bases lay in between. The CDR3 bases are TGTGCCAGCAGAGGGCTAGTGGAGAACACCGGGGAGCTGTTTTTT. Its protein is CASRGLVENTGELFF.

For the CDR3, the DNA is TGTGCCAGCAGCTTAGAGTATTGGACAGGGGGGGGCTACGAGCAGTACTTC. Translation gives CASSLEYWTGGGYEQYF. The chain is built from TRBV11-2 and TRBJ2-7; TRBD1 agrees at 10 bases. The CDR3 is 17 residues long. J gave up 3 bases and V 0 bases, and 8 bases lay outside the gene matches. Germline-derived CDR1 and CDR2 are SGHAT and FQNNGV.

The V and J genes are TRBV6-1 and TRBJ2-7, with D possibly called TRBD1 or TRBD2 (5 bases each). Trimming cost V 1 base and J 4 bases, with 17 bases left between them. Germline assignment: CDR1 MNHNS and CDR2 SASEGT. CDR3 length: 16 amino acids. CDR3 in DNA: TGTGCCAGCAGTGAAGGCTGGGACCCCACCCTGTACGAGCAGTACTTC. It codes for CASSEGWDPTLYEQYF.

This rearrangement joins TRBV9 to TRBJ2-5; 7 nucleotides match TRBD1. The CDR3 extends over 14 amino acids. V gave up 1 base and J gave up 3 bases; unmatched junction bases: 3. The V gene's germline CDR1 is SGDLS and CDR2 YYNGEE. The CDR3 coding sequence is TGTGCCAGCAGCGTATCCGGGACAGAAGAGACCCAGTACTTC. Protein product: CASSVSGTEETQYF.

The rearrangement joins TRBV19 to TRBJ2-3, with D possibly being TRBD2 (5 bases). This CDR3 is 15 amino acids long. V lost 3 bases and J 2 bases, leaving 12 bases between the germline ends. Germline V gene data show CDR1 as LNHDA and CDR2 as SQIVND (reference sequence). The CDR3 sequence: CASSMVRAPTDTQYF. The CDR3 region has the DNA TGTGCCAGTAGTATGGTGAGGGCCCCCACAGATACGCAGTATTTT.

The genes are TRBV7-9 and TRBJ2-7; D remains ambiguous. The CDR3 extends over 13 amino acids. Trimming removed 1 base from V and 4 bases from J, with 8 bases in between. CDR1 SEHNR and CDR2 FQNEAQ come from the germline V gene (reference sequence). The CDR3 nucleotides are TGTGCCAGCAGCTTAGGGTGGGAATACGAGCAGTACTTC. It specifies CASSLGWEYEQYF.

This rearrangement joins TRBV25-1 to TRBJ2-7; D possibly corresponds to TRBD1 (5 bases). Trimming cost V 2 bases and J 6 bases, with 8 bases left between them. The V gene's germline CDR1 is MGHDK and CDR2 SYGVNS. There are 12 residues in the CDR3. For the CDR3, the DNA is TGTGCCAGCAGTGAAGAAGGGGTCGAGCAGTACTTC. Translating it yields CASSEEGVEQYF.

The V call is TRBV21-1, the J call TRBJ1-5; the tabulated D call, TRBD1, remains unverified against the DNA. TRBV21-1 is annotated as a pseudogene. The CDR3 consists of 13 residues. CDR3 sequence (DNA): TGTGCCAGCAGTGACAATAGCAATCAGCCCCAGCATTTT. It encodes CASSDNSNQPQHF.